The 2 T cell receptor beta chains below all came from one sample that was sequenced in a study of blood T cells in healthy people across ages. Sample-barcoded 5' priming and a J-beta primer mix drove a second PCR of roughly 6 to 12 cycles. TCRdb passed the 5' RACE reads through MiXCR, listing each CDR3 protein once. The table lists about 1,500,000 distinct CDR3 sequences, 28% of them singletons, with 7% to 9% in the top ten. The material sequenced was blood. The receptors originated from a woman aged 25-40 years in good health.

This chain joins TRBV11-2 and TRBJ2-7, with TRBD2 as a possible D gene (7 bases). The germline V gene has CDR1 SGHAT and CDR2 FQNNGV. Trimming cost V 7 bases and J 5 bases, with 27 bases left between them. CDR3 length equals 17 residues. The chain's CDR3 is CASISWGGAGSSDEQYF. The CDR3 coding sequence is TGTGCCAGCATCTCCTGGGGGGGGGCGGGTAGTTCCGACGAGCAGTACTTC.

This clonotype appeared a few times. The rearrangement uses TRBV20-1 and TRBJ2-4, with a weak D call TRBD1 (7 bases). The CDR3 totals 16 residues. Trimming took off 1 base at V and 1 base at J, with 14 bases between the two ends. CDR1 is DFQATT and CDR2 is SNEGSKA in the germline V gene (reference sequence). Written as DNA, the CDR3 is TGCAGTGCTAGAGTTACAGGGGCGGGGGCCAAAAACATTCAGTACTTC. It translates to CSARVTGAGAKNIQYF.